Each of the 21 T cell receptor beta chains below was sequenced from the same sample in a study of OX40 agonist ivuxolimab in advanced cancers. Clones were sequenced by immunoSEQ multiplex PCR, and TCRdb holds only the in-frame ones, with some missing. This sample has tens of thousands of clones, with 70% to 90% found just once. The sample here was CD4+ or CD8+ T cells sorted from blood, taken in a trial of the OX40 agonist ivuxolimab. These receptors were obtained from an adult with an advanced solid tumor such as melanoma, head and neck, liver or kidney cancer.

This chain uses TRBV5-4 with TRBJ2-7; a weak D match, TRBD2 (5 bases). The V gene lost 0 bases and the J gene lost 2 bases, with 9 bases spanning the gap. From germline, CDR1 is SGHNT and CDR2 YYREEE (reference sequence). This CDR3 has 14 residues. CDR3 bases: TGTGCCAGCAGCTTGGGAGCGGATCCCTACGAGCAGTACTTC. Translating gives CASSLGADPYEQYF.

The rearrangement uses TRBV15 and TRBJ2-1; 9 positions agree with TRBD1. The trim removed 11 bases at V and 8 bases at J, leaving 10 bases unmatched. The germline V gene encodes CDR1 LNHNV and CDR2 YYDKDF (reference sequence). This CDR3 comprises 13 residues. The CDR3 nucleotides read TGTGCCGCGACCGGGACAGGGCGGGATGAGCAGTTCTTC. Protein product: CAATGTGRDEQFF.

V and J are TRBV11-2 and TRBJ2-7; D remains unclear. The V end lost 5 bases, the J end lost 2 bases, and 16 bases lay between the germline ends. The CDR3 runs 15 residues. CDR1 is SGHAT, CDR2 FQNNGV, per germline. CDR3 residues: CASSIDLSPPYEQYF. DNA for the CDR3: TGTGCCAGCAGCATTGACTTATCTCCTCCCTACGAGCAGTACTTC.

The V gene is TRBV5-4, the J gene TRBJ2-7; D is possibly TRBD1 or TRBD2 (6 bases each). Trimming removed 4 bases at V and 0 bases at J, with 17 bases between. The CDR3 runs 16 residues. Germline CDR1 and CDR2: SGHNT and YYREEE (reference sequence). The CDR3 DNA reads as TGTGCCAGCAGCGGAGGGAGCCAGGGGTACTCCTACGAGCAGTACTTC. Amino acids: CASSGGSQGYSYEQYF.

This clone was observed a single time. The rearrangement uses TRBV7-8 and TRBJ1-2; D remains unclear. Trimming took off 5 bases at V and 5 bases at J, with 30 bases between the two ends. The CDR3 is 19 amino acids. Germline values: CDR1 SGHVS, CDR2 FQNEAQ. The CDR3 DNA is TGTGCCAGCAGCCACGACCCCGAGTCCGGAGGCGGGATCGGATATGGCTACACCTTC. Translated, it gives CASSHDPESGGGIGYGYTF.

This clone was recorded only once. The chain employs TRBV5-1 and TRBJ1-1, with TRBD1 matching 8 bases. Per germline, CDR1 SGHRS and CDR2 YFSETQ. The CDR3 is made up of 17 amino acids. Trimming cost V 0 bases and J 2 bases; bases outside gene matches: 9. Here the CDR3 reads CASSLAGQGMKNTEAFF. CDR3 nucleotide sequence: TGCGCCAGCAGCTTGGCAGGACAGGGTATGAAAAACACTGAAGCTTTCTTT.

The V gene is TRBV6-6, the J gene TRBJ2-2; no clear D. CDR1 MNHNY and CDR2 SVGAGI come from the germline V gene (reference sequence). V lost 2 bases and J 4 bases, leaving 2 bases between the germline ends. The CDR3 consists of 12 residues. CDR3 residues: CASSYSTGELFF. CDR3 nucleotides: TGTGCCAGCAGTTACAGCACCGGGGAGCTGTTTTTT.

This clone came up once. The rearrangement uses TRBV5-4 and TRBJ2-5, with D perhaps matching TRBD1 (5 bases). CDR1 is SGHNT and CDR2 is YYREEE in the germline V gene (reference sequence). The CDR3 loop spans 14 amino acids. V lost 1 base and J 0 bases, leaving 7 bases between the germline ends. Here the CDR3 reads CASSLRQNQETQYF. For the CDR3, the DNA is TGTGCCAGCAGCTTGCGACAGAACCAAGAGACCCAGTACTTC.

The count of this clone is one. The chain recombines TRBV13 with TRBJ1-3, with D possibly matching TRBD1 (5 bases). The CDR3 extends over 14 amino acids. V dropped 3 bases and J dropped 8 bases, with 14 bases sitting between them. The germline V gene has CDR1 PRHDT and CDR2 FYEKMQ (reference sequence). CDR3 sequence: CASSLGRQVDTIYF. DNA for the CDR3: TGTGCCAGCAGCTTGGGGCGGCAGGTGGACACCATATATTTT.

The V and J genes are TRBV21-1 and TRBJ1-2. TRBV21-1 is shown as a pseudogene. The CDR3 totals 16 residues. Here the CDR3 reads CASSKRGEDRDYGYTF. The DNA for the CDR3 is TGTGCCAGCAGCAAAAGAGGGGAAGACCGGGACTATGGCTACACCTTC.

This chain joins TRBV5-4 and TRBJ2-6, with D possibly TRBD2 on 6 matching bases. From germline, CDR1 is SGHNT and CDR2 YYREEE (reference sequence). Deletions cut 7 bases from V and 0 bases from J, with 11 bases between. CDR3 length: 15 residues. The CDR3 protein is CASGEESSGANVLTF. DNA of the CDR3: TGTGCCAGCGGGGAGGAGAGCTCTGGGGCCAACGTCCTGACTTTC.

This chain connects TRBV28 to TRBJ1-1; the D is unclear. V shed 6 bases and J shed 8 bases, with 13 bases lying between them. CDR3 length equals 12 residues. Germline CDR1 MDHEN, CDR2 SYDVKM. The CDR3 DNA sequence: TGTGCCAGCAGCGTCCCCGGAATGGAAGCTTTCTTT. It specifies CASSVPGMEAFF.

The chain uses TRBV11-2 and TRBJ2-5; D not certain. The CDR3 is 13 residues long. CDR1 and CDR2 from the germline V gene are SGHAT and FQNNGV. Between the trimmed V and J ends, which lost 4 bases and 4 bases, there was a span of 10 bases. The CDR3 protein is CASSSTVLETQYF. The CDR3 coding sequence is TGTGCCAGCAGCTCTACAGTGCTAGAGACCCAGTACTTC.

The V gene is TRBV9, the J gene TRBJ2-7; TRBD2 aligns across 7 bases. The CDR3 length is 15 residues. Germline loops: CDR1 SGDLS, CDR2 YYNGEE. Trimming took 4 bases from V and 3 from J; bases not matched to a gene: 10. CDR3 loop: CASSLRAGTVYEQYF. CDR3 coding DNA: TGTGCCAGCAGCCTTAGAGCGGGGACGGTCTACGAGCAGTACTTC.

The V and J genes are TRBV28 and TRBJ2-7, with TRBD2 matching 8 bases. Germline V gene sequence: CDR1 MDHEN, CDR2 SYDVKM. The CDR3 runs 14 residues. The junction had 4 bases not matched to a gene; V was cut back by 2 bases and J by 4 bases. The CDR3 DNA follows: TGTGCCAGCAGTTTAGGACTAGCTGGGTACGAGCAGTACTTC. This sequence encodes CASSLGLAGYEQYF.

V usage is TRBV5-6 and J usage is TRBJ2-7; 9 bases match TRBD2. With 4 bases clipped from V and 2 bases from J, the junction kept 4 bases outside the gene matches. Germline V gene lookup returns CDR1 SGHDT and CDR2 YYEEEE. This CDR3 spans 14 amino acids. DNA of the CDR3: TGTGCCAGCAGCCCCGGGACTAGCACCTACGAGCAGTACTTC. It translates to CASSPGTSTYEQYF. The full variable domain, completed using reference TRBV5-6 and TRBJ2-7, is DAGVTQSPTHLIKTRGQQVTLRCSPKSGHDTVSWYQQALGQGPQFIFQYYEEEERQRGNFPDRFSGHQFPNYSSELNVNALLLGDSALYLCASSPGTSTYEQYFGPGTRLTVT.

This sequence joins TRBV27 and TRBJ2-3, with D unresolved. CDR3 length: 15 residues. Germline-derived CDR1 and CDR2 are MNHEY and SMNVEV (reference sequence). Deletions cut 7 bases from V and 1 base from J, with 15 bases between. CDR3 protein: CASISTDFGTDTQYF. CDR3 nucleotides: TGTGCCAGCATTTCGACTGATTTCGGCACAGATACGCAGTATTTT.

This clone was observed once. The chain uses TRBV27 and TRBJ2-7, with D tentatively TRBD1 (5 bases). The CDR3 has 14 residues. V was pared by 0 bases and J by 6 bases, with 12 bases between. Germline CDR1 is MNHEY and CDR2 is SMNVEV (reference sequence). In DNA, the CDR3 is TGTGCCAGCAGTTTATCTCAGGGTGTGCGCGAGCAGTACTTC. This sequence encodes CASSLSQGVREQYF.

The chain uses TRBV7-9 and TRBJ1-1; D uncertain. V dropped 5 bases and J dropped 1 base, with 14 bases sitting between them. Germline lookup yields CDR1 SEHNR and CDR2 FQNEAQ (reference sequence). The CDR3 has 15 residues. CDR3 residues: CASSPAVEGNTEAFF. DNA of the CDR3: TGTGCCAGCAGCCCGGCCGTTGAGGGGAACACTGAAGCTTTCTTT.

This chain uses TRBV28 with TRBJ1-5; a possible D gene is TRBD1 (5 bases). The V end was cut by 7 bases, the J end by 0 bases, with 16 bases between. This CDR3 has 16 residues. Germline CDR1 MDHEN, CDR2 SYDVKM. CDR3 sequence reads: CASNPKRGFSNQPQHF. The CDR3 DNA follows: TGTGCCAGCAATCCTAAGCGGGGGTTTAGCAATCAGCCCCAGCATTTT.

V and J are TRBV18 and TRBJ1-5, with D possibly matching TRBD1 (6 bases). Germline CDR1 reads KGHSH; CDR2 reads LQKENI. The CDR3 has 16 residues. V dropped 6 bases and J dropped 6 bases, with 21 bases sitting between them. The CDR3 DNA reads TGTGCCAGCTCTGATCTGGACAGACAACCGAGTCAGCCCCAGCATTTT. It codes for CASSDLDRQPSQPQHF.